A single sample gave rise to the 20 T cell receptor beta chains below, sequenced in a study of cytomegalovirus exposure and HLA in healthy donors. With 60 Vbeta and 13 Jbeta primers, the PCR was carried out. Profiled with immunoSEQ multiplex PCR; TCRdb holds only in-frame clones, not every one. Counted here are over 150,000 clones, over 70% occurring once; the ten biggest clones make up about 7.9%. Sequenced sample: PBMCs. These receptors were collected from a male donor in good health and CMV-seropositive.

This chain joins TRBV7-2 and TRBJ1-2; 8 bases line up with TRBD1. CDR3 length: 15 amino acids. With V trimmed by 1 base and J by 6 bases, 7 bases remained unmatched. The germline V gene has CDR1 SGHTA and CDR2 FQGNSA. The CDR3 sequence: CASSLVGAGGNGYTF. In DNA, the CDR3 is TGTGCCAGCAGCTTAGTAGGGGCAGGGGGCAATGGCTACACCTTC.

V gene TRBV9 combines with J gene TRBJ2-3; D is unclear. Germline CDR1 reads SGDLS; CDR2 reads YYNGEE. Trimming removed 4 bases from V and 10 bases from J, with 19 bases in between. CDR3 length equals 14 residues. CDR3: CASSPGLMNPAQYF. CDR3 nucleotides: TGTGCCAGCAGCCCCGGTTTGATGAACCCCGCGCAGTATTTT.

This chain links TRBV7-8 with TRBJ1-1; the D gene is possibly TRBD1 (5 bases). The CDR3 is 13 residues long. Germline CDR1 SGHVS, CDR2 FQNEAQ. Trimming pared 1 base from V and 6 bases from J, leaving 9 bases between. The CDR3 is CASSLGRDAEAFF. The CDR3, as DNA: TGTGCCAGCAGCTTAGGCAGGGATGCTGAAGCTTTCTTT.

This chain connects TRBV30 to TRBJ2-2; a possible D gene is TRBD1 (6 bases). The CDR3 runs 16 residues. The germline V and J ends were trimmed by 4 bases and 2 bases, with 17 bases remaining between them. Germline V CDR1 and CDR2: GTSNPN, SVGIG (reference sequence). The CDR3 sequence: CAWKSYGQLNTGELFF. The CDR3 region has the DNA TGTGCCTGGAAAAGCTACGGACAGCTAAACACCGGGGAGCTGTTTTTT.

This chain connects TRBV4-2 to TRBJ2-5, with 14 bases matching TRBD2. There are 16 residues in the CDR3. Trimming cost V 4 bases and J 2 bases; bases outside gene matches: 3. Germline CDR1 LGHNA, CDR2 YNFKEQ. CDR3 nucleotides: TGTGCCAGCAGCCCCAGACTAGCGGGGGGGCAAGAGACCCAGTACTTC. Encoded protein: CASSPRLAGGQETQYF.

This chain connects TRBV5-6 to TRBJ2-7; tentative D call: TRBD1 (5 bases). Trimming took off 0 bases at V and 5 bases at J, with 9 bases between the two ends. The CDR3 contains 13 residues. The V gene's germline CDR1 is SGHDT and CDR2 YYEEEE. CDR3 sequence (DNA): TGTGCCAGCAGCTTGGGCAGGGTCCACGAGCAGTACTTC. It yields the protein CASSLGRVHEQYF.

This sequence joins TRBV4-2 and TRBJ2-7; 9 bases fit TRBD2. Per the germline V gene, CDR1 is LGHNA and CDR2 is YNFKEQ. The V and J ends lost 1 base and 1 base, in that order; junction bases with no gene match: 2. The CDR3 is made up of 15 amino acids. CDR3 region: CASSQGSGGSYEQYF. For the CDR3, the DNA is TGTGCCAGCAGCCAAGGTAGCGGGGGATCCTACGAGCAGTACTTC.

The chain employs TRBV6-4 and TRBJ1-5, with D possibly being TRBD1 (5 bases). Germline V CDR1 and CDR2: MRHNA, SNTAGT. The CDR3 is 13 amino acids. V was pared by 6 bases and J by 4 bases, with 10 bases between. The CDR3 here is CASSLTENQPQHF. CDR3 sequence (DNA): TGTGCCAGCAGCTTGACAGAGAATCAGCCCCAGCATTTT.

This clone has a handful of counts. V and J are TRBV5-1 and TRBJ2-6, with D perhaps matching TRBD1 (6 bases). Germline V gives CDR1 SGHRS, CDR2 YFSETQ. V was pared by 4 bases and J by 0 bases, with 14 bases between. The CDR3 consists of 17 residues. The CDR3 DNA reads TGCGCCAGCAGCCAACAGGGACACCTCTCTGGGGCCAACGTCCTGACTTTC. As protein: CASSQQGHLSGANVLTF.

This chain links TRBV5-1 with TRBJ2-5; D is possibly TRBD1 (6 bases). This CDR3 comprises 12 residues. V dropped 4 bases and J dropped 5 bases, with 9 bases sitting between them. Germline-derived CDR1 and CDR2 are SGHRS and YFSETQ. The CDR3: CASSTDRETQYF. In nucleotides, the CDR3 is TGCGCCAGCAGCACCGACAGGGAGACCCAGTACTTC.

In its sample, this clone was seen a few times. The CDR3: CASSEWGLADTQYF. The CDR3 DNA follows: TGCGCCAGCAGTGAGTGGGGGCTCGCAGATACGCAGTATTTT. The V and J genes are TRBV10-1 and TRBJ2-3, with D possibly TRBD1 on 6 matching bases. The germline CDR1 and CDR2 sequences are WNHNN and SYGVQD (reference sequence). This CDR3 is 14 amino acids long. V gave up 1 base and J gave up 4 bases, with 9 bases separating them.

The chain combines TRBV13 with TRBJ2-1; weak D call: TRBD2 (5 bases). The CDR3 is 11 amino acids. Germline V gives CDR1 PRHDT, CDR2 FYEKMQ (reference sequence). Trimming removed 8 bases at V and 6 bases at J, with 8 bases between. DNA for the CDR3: TGTGCCAGCGCTAGCTCCAATGAGCAGTTCTTC. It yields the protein CASASSNEQFF.

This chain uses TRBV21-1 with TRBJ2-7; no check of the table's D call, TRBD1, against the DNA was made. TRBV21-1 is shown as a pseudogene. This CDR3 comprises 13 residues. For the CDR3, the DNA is TGTGCCAGCAGCAAATCCAGGTTGGACGAGCAGTACTTC. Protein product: CASSKSRLDEQYF.

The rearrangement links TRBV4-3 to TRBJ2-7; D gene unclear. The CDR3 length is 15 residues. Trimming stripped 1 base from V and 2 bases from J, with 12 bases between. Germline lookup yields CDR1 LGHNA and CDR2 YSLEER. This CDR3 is CASSQGIQATYEQYF. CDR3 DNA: TGCGCCAGCAGCCAAGGGATTCAGGCCACCTACGAGCAGTACTTC.

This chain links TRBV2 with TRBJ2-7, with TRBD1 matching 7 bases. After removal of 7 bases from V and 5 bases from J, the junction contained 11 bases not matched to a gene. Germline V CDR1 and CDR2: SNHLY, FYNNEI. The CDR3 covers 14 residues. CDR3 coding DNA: TGTGCCAGCATCGAGGACAGGTCCGTTAACGAGCAGTACTTC. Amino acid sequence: CASIEDRSVNEQYF.

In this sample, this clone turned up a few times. The CDR3 DNA reads as TGTGCCAGCAGCCTGGGGCCCACCGGCTACGAGCAGTACTTC. This encodes CASSLGPTGYEQYF. The V and J genes are TRBV7-6 and TRBJ2-7; a weak D match, TRBD1 (5 bases). V was pared by 5 bases and J by 3 bases, with 14 bases between. Germline values: CDR1 SGHVS, CDR2 FNYEAQ. The CDR3 totals 14 residues. The entire variable domain, with the rest obtained from reference TRBV7-6 and TRBJ2-7, is as follows: GAGVSQSPRYKVTKRGQDVALRCDPISGHVSLYWYRQALGQGPEFLTYFNYEAQQDKSGLPNDRFSAERPEGSISTLTIQRTEQRDSAMYRCASSLGPTGYEQYFGPGTRLTVT.

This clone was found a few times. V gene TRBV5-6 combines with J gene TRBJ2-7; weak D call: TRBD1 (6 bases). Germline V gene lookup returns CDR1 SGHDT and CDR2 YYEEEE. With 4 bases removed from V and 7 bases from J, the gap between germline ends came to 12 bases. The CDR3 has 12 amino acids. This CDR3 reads CASSLPRGEQYF. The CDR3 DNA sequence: TGTGCCAGCAGCCTTCCTAGGGGGGAGCAGTACTTC.

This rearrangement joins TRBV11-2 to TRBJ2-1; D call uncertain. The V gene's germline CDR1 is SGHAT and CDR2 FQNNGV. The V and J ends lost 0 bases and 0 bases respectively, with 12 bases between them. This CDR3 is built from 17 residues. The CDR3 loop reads CASSLEGPYSSYNEQFF. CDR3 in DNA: TGTGCCAGCAGCTTAGAGGGCCCTTATAGCTCCTACAATGAGCAGTTCTTC.

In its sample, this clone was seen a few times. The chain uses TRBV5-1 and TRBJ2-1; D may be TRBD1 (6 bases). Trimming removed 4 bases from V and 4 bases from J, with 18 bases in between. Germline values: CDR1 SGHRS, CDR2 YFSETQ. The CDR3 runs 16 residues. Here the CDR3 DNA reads TGCGCCAGCAGCGTTGACAACCCAGGGGTATACAATGAGCAGTTCTTC. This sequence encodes CASSVDNPGVYNEQFF.

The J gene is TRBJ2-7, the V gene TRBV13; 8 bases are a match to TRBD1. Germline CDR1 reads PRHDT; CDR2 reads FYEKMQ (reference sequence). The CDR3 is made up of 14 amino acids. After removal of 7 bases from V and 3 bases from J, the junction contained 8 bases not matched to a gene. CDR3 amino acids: CASTSTRGRYEQYF. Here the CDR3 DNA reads TGTGCCAGCACTTCCACCAGGGGGCGCTACGAGCAGTACTTC.